One and the same sample provided the 10 T cell receptor beta chains below, sequenced in a study of blood T cell repertoires in COVID-19. Some clones are missing from TCRdb's copy, which holds only in-frame ones; the method was immunoSEQ multiplex PCR. The sample comprises about 430,000 clones, around nine tenths of which are singletons, and less than 1.5% rests with the top ten. The sample comprised PBMCs or T cells enriched from blood (not recorded which). These TCRs come from a woman between 18 and 29 years old who had been exposed to COVID-19.

The V and J genes are TRBV28 and TRBJ2-7, with TRBD1 matching over 8 bases. In germline, CDR1 is MDHEN, CDR2 SYDVKM. The CDR3 extends over 15 amino acids. Unmatched junction bases numbered 10, after V lost 4 bases and J lost 5 bases. CDR3 nucleotides: TGTGCCAGCAGTTCGCCGGGACAGGTGAAGGACGAGCAGTACTTC. It yields the protein CASSSPGQVKDEQYF.

The gene calls are TRBV28 and TRBJ1-2; D gene ambiguous. Per germline, CDR1 MDHEN and CDR2 SYDVKM. The V end lost 4 bases, the J end lost 4 bases, and 7 bases lay between the germline ends. This CDR3 comprises 12 residues. CDR3 in amino acids: CASSSNSYGYTF. The CDR3 DNA follows: TGTGCCAGCAGTTCAAACAGCTATGGCTACACCTTC.

The genes are TRBV18 and TRBJ2-3; 13 bases align to TRBD2. Germline assignment: CDR1 KGHSH and CDR2 LQKENI. J gave up 4 bases and V 5 bases, and 3 bases lay outside the gene matches. The CDR3 loop spans 15 amino acids. The CDR3 DNA sequence: TGTGCCAGCTCAGTCGGGACTAGCGGGGCAGATACGCAGTATTTT. Protein: CASSVGTSGADTQYF.

The CDR3, as DNA: TGTGCCAGCAGTTTACAGTATCAGCCCCAGCATTTT. Its translation is CASSLQYQPQHF. The chain employs TRBV28 and TRBJ1-5, with D unresolved. Germline CDR1 MDHEN, CDR2 SYDVKM. The germline V and J ends were trimmed by 2 bases and 5 bases, with 4 bases remaining between them. The CDR3 is 12 residues long.

In the case of this clone: Mismatch with germline at one junction end may stem from a read error. Here the CDR3 DNA reads TGTGCTAGCAGCTTGGGACTAGCGGGGTTGTCTGAGCAGTTCTTC. It yields the protein CASSLGLAGLSEQFF. The V call is TRBV7-7, the J call TRBJ2-1, with TRBD2 matching 13 bases. This CDR3 spans 15 amino acids. Germline V gives CDR1 SSHAT, CDR2 FNYEAQ (reference sequence).

The chain recombines TRBV7-2 with TRBJ2-5, with 8 nucleotides matching TRBD2. Germline lookup yields CDR1 SGHTA and CDR2 FQGNSA. Losses at the gene ends were 2 bases for V and 2 bases for J; bases not matched to a gene: 13. The CDR3 contains 18 residues. CDR3 bases: TGTGCCAGCAGCTTAAGCTCTGGGTGGGGCGGGAGGCAAGAGACCCAGTACTTC. This sequence encodes CASSLSSGWGGRQETQYF.

The V call is TRBV6-1, the J call TRBJ2-7; 8 nucleotides line up with TRBD2. From germline, CDR1 is MNHNS and CDR2 SASEGT. Trimming removed 2 bases from V and 2 bases from J; junction bases left unmatched: 11. The CDR3 spans 17 residues. CDR3 loop: CASSEPPTAGDTYEQYF. CDR3 in DNA: TGTGCCAGCAGTGAACCCCCCACAGCGGGGGATACCTACGAGCAGTACTTC.

DNA for the CDR3: TGTGCCAGCAGCAAACAGGGGTCAGATACGCAGTATTTT. Translated, it gives CASSKQGSDTQYF. The V and J genes are TRBV11-2 and TRBJ2-3; TRBD1 agrees at 7 bases. V trimming: 5 bases; J trimming: 4 bases; junction bases outside the gene matches: 3. The CDR3 consists of 13 residues. Germline CDR1 is SGHAT and CDR2 is FQNNGV.

The chain recombines TRBV4-1 with TRBJ2-1, with 9 bases lining up with TRBD2. Germline CDR1 reads MGHRA; CDR2 reads YSYEKL. The length of the CDR3 is 18 residues. V trimming: 0 bases; J trimming: 5 bases; junction bases outside the gene matches: 11. The CDR3 region is CASSQESGLAGVDNEQFF. The CDR3 region has the DNA TGCGCCAGCAGCCAAGAATCAGGATTAGCGGGAGTTGACAATGAGCAGTTCTTC.

The gene calls are TRBV5-1 and TRBJ1-2; possible D gene TRBD1, 5 bases. CDR1 and CDR2 (germline): SGHRS, YFSETQ. The CDR3 is 15 residues long. Trimming pared 1 base from V and 2 bases from J, leaving 12 bases between. The CDR3 spells CASSLYEKGNYGYTF. For the CDR3, the DNA is TGCGCCAGCAGCTTGTATGAAAAGGGGAACTATGGCTACACCTTC.